Detailed here is one T cell receptor beta chain. This entry is derived from a study of cytomegalovirus exposure and HLA in healthy donors. Use of 60 Vbeta and 13 Jbeta primers characterized the PCR. Libraries were prepared by immunoSEQ multiplex PCR; TCRdb keeps only in-frame clonotypes and omits some of them. The table counts 190,000 or so clones; less than 0.85% lies in the top ten. The receptor comes from a boy younger than 18 in good health and CMV-seronegative. The sample taken for sequencing was PBMCs.

This CDR3 reads CASSPGDGYTF. CDR3 coding DNA: TGTGCCAGCTCCCCAGGGGATGGCTACACCTTC. This chain joins TRBV2 and TRBJ1-2; the D gene is possibly TRBD1 (6 bases). Per germline, CDR1 SNHLY and CDR2 FYNNEI. There are 11 residues in the CDR3. The V and J ends lost 8 bases and 6 bases respectively, with 10 bases between them.